The 14 T cell receptor beta chains below come from one sample, sequenced in a study of blood T cell repertoires in COVID-19. TCRdb's copy holds only in-frame clones and misses some; the assay was immunoSEQ multiplex PCR. The sample carries under 300,000 clones, around 86% recorded once. The material sequenced was peripheral blood. These receptors all come from a young man who had recovered from COVID-19.

V usage is TRBV11-2 and J usage is TRBJ2-3, with 10 nucleotides matching TRBD2. The CDR3 consists of 19 residues. V shed 1 base, J shed 0 bases, and the junction held 10 bases outside the gene matches. The germline CDR1 and CDR2 sequences are SGHAT and FQNNGV. The CDR3 region is CASSLGPSGGLASTDTQYF. CDR3 nucleotide sequence: TGTGCCAGCAGCTTAGGCCCTAGCGGGGGTTTGGCTAGCACAGATACGCAGTATTTT. Complete variable domain (other parts from reference TRBV11-2 and TRBJ2-3): EAGVAQSPRYKIIEKRQSVAFWCNPISGHATLYWYQQILGQGPKLLIQFQNNGVVDDSQLPKDRFSAERLKGVDSTLKIQPAKLEDSAVYLCASSLGPSGGLASTDTQYFGPGTRLTVL.

CDR3: CSVEESGFEQYF. Here the CDR3 DNA reads TGCAGCGTTGAAGAATCAGGGTTCGAGCAGTACTTC. This rearrangement joins TRBV29-1 to TRBJ2-7; TRBD1 might be the D (5 bases). CDR3 length: 12 amino acids. Germline CDR1 reads SQVTM; CDR2 reads ANQGSEA. V lost 0 bases to trimming and J lost 6 bases, with 9 bases between them.

The chain joins TRBV16 to TRBJ1-5; D may be TRBD1 (6 bases). V was clipped by 0 bases and J by 0 bases, with 18 bases between them. Germline lookup yields CDR1 KGHSY and CDR2 FQNENV. This CDR3 has 19 amino acids. The CDR3 DNA reads as TGTGCCAGCAGCCAATCGGCCGTTCGACAGGCCTATAGCAATCAGCCCCAGCATTTT. Encoded protein: CASSQSAVRQAYSNQPQHF.

CDR3 sequence (DNA): TGTGCCATTGGGACAGGGCGGTTTAACGGCTACACCTTC. Amino acids: CAIGTGRFNGYTF. The genes are TRBV28 and TRBJ1-2, with 9 bases lining up with TRBD1. V lost 10 bases to trimming and J lost 8 bases; unmatched junction nucleotides: 11. CDR1 MDHEN and CDR2 SYDVKM come from the germline V gene. This CDR3 is 13 amino acids long.

V is TRBV18 and J is TRBJ1-1; 7 bases fit TRBD1. This CDR3 is built from 13 residues. Germline trimming cut 5 bases from V and 1 base from J; bases unmatched to any gene: 1. Germline assignment: CDR1 KGHSH and CDR2 LQKENI. CDR3 loop: CASSNRGNTEAFF. The CDR3 DNA is TGTGCCAGCTCAAACAGGGGGAACACTGAAGCTTTCTTT.

This chain joins TRBV10-3 and TRBJ2-2; D is ambiguous. CDR1 and CDR2 (germline): ENHRY, SYGVKD. V gave up 10 bases and J gave up 3 bases, with 9 bases separating them. This CDR3 has 12 residues. The CDR3 loop reads CATVRDTGELFF. CDR3 DNA sequence: TGTGCCACCGTTCGGGACACCGGGGAGCTGTTTTTT.

The chain couples TRBV7-2 to TRBJ1-1, with 7 bases aligning to TRBD1. The CDR3 sequence is 16 residues long. Germline values: CDR1 SGHTA, CDR2 FQGNSA. V was pared by 2 bases and J by 2 bases, with 8 bases of the junction left unmatched. CDR3 in DNA: TGTGCCAGCAGCTTACCCCGGGGACAGCTTAACACTGAAGCTTTCTTT. Translated: CASSLPRGQLNTEAFF. Full variable domain (missing parts from reference TRBV7-2 and TRBJ1-1): GAGVSQSPSNKVTEKGKDVELRCDPISGHTALYWYRQSLGQGLEFLIYFQGNSAPDKSGLPSDRFSAERTGGSVSTLTIQRTQQEDSAVYLCASSLPRGQLNTEAFFGQGTRLTVV.

The chain joins TRBV6-5 to TRBJ2-5; TRBD1 aligns across 9 bases. This CDR3 is built from 15 residues. Germline assignment: CDR1 MNHEY and CDR2 SVGAGI. Trimming at V came to 3 bases and at J to 4 bases, leaving 6 bases not matched to a gene. The CDR3 spells CASSYQTGGAETQYF. The CDR3 DNA reads as TGTGCCAGCAGTTATCAGACAGGGGGGGCAGAGACCCAGTACTTC.

This chain connects TRBV6-2 or TRBV6-3 to TRBJ1-1; D not resolved. The V end lost 2 bases, the J end lost 4 bases, and 17 bases lay between the germline ends. The CDR3 is made up of 16 amino acids. Germline loops: CDR1 MNHEY, CDR2 SVGEGT. CDR3 loop: CASSYPRPIRGTEAFF. DNA for the CDR3: TGTGCCAGCAGTTACCCTAGACCGATCCGGGGCACTGAAGCTTTCTTT.

The V gene is TRBV6-5, the J gene TRBJ1-5; D remains unclear. Per the germline V gene, CDR1 is MNHEY and CDR2 is SVGAGI. The CDR3 is made up of 15 amino acids. The V end was cut by 10 bases, the J end by 0 bases, with 16 bases between. The CDR3 bases are TGTGCCACCAATATCAACCCCTATAGCAATCAGCCCCAGCATTTT. Translated, it gives CATNINPYSNQPQHF.

The V call is TRBV3-1 (or the pseudogene TRBV3-2), the J call TRBJ2-5; a weak D match, TRBD1 (6 bases). Trimming removed 1 base at V and 3 bases at J, with 15 bases between. Germline CDR1 LGHDT, CDR2 YNNKEL (reference sequence). The CDR3 runs to 16 residues. CDR3 nucleotide sequence: TGTGCCAGCAGCCAAGTCGAAGGGAAGGGGGAAGAGACCCAGTACTTC. Its translation: CASSQVEGKGEETQYF.

The V and J genes are TRBV3-1 (or the pseudogene TRBV3-2) and TRBJ2-2, with 12 nucleotides matching TRBD2. J was trimmed by 6 bases and V by 4 bases; bases with no gene match: 12. This CDR3 is built from 18 residues. Germline V CDR1 and CDR2: LGHDT, YNNKEL (reference sequence). CDR3 loop: CASSPSSGGAVEPGELFF. The CDR3 DNA is TGTGCCAGCAGCCCGTCTAGCGGGGGGGCTGTCGAACCCGGGGAGCTGTTTTTT.

The chain joins TRBV7-6 to TRBJ2-1; tentative D call: TRBD1 (7 bases). The CDR3 is 16 residues long. V was shortened by 1 base and J by 6 bases, with 16 bases between the two germline ends. Per the germline V gene, CDR1 is SGHVS and CDR2 is FNYEAQ. The CDR3 spells CASSLELEGAVNEQFF. The DNA for the CDR3 is TGTGCCAGCAGCTTAGAACTGGAGGGGGCGGTCAATGAGCAGTTCTTC.

The J gene is TRBJ1-2, the V gene TRBV5-1, with TRBD1 as a possible D gene (5 bases). There are 13 residues in the CDR3. V lost 0 bases to trimming and J lost 6 bases, with 9 bases between them. CDR1 SGHRS and CDR2 YFSETQ come from the germline V gene. CDR3 coding DNA: TGCGCCAGCAGCTTGGTAGGGGCGGATGGCTACACCTTC. It encodes CASSLVGADGYTF. The entire variable domain, with the rest obtained from reference TRBV5-1 and TRBJ1-2, is as follows: KAGVTQTPRYLIKTRGQQVTLSCSPISGHRSVSWYQQTPGQGLQFLFEYFSETQRNKGNFPGRFSGRQFSNSRSEMNVSTLELGDSALYLCASSLVGADGYTFGSGTRLTVV.